This T cell receptor (beta chain) was captured in a study of T cells in narcolepsy. Study context: Donors had narcolepsy type 1 or type 2, or were healthy controls. Study conclusions and caveats: Autoreactive clone sequences were missing from some blood memory CD4+ repertoires. HCRT-specific and TRIB2-specific autoreactive clonotypes appeared among same-patient CSF and blood CD4+ clonotypes.

Libraries were prepared by immunoSEQ multiplex PCR; TCRdb keeps only in-frame clonotypes and omits some of them. The table lists under 35,000 clones, under 90% of them singletons, with about 1.3% in the top ten. Details on this clone: Its antigen is still unknown.

Germline V gene data show CDR1 as SNHLY and CDR2 as FYNNEI. This CDR3 is 13 amino acids long. V lost 7 bases, J lost 4 bases, and 14 bases lay in between. The sequence was collected from a human donor with narcolepsy. The chain uses TRBV2 and TRBJ2-7; D gene uncertain. What was sequenced was CD45RA- memory CD4+ T cells from PBMCs. The CDR3 loop is CASKTVRVYEQYF. The CDR3 DNA reads TGTGCCAGCAAAACGGTAAGGGTGTACGAGCAGTACTTC.